The 5 T cell receptor beta chains given below trace back to one sample, sequenced in a study of cytomegalovirus exposure and HLA in healthy donors. This PCR relied on a set of 60 Vbeta primers and 13 Jbeta primers. Profiling relied on immunoSEQ multiplex PCR, and the TCRdb table lists in-frame clones only, not all of them. This table holds about 88,000 clones, about 87% found once. Specimen: PBMCs. Receptors were obtained from a man between 18 and 29 years old in good health and CMV-seronegative.

This chain uses TRBV2 with TRBJ1-2; the match to TRBD1 covers 8 bases. Germline V lookup: CDR1 SNHLY, CDR2 FYNNEI. J gave up 7 bases and V 7 bases, and 11 bases lay outside the gene matches. The CDR3 loop spans 14 amino acids. This CDR3 is CASIEDREFSGYTF. The CDR3 DNA sequence: TGTGCCAGCATAGAGGACAGGGAATTCTCTGGCTACACCTTC.

The chain recombines TRBV6-1 with TRBJ2-7; D is perhaps TRBD1 (6 bases). Trimming left V 2 bases short and J 2 bases short, with 22 bases between. The CDR3 runs 18 residues. Germline V lookup: CDR1 MNHNS, CDR2 SASEGT. CDR3 DNA: TGTGCCAGCAGTGAAATTAGTTGGGGGACATCCTCCCCCTACGAGCAGTACTTC. Translation: CASSEISWGTSSPYEQYF.

The chain is built from TRBV5-1 and TRBJ2-1; the D is unclear. CDR1 is SGHRS and CDR2 is YFSETQ in the germline V gene. This CDR3 region has 14 residues. Trimming left V 0 bases short and J 9 bases short, with 13 bases between. The CDR3 loop is CASSLDLHPGEQFF. The CDR3 region has the DNA TGCGCCAGCAGCTTGGATCTACATCCAGGTGAGCAGTTCTTC.

The chain recombines TRBV25-1 with TRBJ1-4, with D perhaps TRBD1 (5 bases). The ends were cut back, 1 base at V and 0 bases at J, with 12 bases in the middle. The length of the CDR3 is 17 residues. From germline, CDR1 is MGHDK and CDR2 SYGVNS. Here the CDR3 reads CASSESRRGPTNEKLFF. The CDR3 DNA sequence: TGTGCCAGCAGTGAATCCCGTAGGGGTCCAACTAATGAAAAACTGTTTTTT.

V gene TRBV9 combines with J gene TRBJ2-1; TRBD2 aligns across 8 bases. The junction had 8 bases not matched to a gene; V was cut back by 0 bases and J by 3 bases. This CDR3 region has 17 residues. Germline V lookup: CDR1 SGDLS, CDR2 YYNGEE. As DNA, the CDR3 is TGTGCCAGCAGCGTAGTCTCAAGCGGGAGTATCTACAATGAGCAGTTCTTC. Translation: CASSVVSSGSIYNEQFF.